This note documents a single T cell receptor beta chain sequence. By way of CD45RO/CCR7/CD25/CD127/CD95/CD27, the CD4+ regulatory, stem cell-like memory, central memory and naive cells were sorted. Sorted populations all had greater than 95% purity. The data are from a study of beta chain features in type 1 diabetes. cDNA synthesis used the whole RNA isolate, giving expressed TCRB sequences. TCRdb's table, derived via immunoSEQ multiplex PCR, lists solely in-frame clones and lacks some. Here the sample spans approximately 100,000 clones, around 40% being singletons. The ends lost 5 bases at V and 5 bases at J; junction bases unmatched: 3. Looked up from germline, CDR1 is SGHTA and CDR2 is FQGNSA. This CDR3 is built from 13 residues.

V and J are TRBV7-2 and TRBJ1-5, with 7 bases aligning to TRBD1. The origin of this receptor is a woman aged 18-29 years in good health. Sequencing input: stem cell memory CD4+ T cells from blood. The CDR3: CASSIQGDQPQHF. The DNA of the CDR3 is TGTGCCAGCAGCATCCAGGGGGATCAGCCCCAGCATTTT.